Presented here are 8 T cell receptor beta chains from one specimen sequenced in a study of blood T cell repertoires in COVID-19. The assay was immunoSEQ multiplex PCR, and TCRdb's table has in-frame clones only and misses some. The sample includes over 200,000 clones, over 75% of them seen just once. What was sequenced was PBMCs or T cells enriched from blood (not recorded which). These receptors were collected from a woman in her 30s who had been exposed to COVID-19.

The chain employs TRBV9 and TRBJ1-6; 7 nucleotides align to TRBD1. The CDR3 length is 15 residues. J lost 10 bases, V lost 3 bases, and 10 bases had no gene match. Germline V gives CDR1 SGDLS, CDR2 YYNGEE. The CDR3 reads CASSADRERGSPLHF. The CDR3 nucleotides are TGTGCCAGCAGCGCTGACAGGGAGAGAGGGTCACCCCTCCACTTT. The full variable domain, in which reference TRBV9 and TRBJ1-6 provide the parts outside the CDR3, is DSGVTQTPKHLITATGQRVTLRCSPRSGDLSVYWYQQSLDQGLQFLIQYYNGEERAKGNILERFSAQQFPDLHSELNLSSLELGDSALYFCASSADRERGSPLHFGNGTRLTVT.

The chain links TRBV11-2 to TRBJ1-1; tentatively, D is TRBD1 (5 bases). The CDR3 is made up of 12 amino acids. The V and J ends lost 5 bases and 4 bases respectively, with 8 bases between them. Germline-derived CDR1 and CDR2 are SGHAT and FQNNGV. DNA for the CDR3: TGTGCCAGCAGCACCAGGGCCACTGAAGCTTTCTTT. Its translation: CASSTRATEAFF.

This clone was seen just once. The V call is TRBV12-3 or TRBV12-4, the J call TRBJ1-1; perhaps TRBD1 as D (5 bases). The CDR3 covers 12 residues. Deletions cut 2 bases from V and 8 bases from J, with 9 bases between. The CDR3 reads CASSLTGGEAFF. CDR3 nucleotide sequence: TGTGCCAGCAGTTTAACCGGGGGGGAAGCTTTCTTT.

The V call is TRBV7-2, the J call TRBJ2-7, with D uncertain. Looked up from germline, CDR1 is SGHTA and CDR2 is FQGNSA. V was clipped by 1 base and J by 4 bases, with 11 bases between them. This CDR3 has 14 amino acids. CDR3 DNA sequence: TGTGCCAGCAGCTTAGAACACCCGCTTTACGAGCAGTACTTC. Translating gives CASSLEHPLYEQYF. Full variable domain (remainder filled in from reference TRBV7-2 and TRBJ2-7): GAGVSQSPSNKVTEKGKDVELRCDPISGHTALYWYRQSLGQGLEFLIYFQGNSAPDKSGLPSDRFSAERTGGSVSTLTIQRTQQEDSAVYLCASSLEHPLYEQYFGPGTRLTVT.

As DNA, the CDR3 is TGTGCCAGCAGCCAGATAGTGGACACTGAAGCTTTCTTT. Translating it yields CASSQIVDTEAFF. J is TRBJ1-1 and V is TRBV3-1 (or the pseudogene TRBV3-2); D call uncertain. The CDR3 runs to 13 residues. V lost 3 bases to trimming and J lost 3 bases, with 8 bases between them. From germline, CDR1 is LGHDT and CDR2 YNNKEL (reference sequence).

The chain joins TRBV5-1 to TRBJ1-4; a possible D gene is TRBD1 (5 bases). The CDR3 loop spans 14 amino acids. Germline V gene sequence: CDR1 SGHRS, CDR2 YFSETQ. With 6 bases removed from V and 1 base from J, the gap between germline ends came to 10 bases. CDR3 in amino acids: CASKQGLTNEKLFF. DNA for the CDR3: TGCGCCAGCAAGCAGGGATTAACTAATGAAAAACTGTTTTTT. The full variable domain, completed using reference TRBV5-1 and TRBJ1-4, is KAGVTQTPRYLIKTRGQQVTLSCSPISGHRSVSWYQQTPGQGLQFLFEYFSETQRNKGNFPGRFSGRQFSNSRSEMNVSTLELGDSALYLCASKQGLTNEKLFFGSGTQLSVL.

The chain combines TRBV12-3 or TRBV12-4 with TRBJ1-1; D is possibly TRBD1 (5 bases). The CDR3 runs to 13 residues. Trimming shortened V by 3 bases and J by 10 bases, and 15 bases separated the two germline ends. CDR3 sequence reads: CASSLGSGGVAFF. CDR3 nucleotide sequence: TGTGCCAGCAGTTTGGGGTCGGGGGGAGTAGCTTTCTTT.

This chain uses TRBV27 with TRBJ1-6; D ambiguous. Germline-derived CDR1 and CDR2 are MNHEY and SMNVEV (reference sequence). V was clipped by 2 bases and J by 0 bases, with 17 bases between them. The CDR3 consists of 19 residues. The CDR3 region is CASSLDRVVGSSYNSPLHF. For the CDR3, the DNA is TGTGCCAGCAGTTTAGATCGGGTAGTTGGTAGCTCCTATAATTCACCCCTCCACTTT.